This section outlines one T cell receptor beta chain sequence together with its context. Its antigen is undetermined. From germline, CDR1 is MDHEN and CDR2 SYDVKM. The CDR3 runs to 16 residues. With V trimmed by 4 bases and J by 7 bases, 8 bases remained unmatched. The sample is drawn from a study of cytomegalovirus exposure and HLA in healthy donors. Nominally healthy donors were sampled, though unrecorded immune exposures were likely. General observations from the study: TCR beta sequences reportedly predicted most subjects' HLA-A and HLA-B alleles accurately. Cytomegalovirus-associated TCR beta chains were listed, numbering over 150.

PCR was performed using 60 Vbeta and 13 Jbeta primers. Clones were sequenced by immunoSEQ multiplex PCR, and TCRdb holds only the in-frame ones, with some missing. The table lists under 130,000 clones, over 70% of them singletons. This clonotype originated in a man aged 25 to 45 in good health and CMV-seronegative. Sequencing was performed on PBMCs. V usage is TRBV28 and J usage is TRBJ1-4; 11 bases line up with TRBD1. Here the CDR3 DNA reads TGTGCCAGCAGTTCTCCTCGGGACAGGGGGACTGAAAAACTGTTTTTT. Encoded protein: CASSSPRDRGTEKLFF.